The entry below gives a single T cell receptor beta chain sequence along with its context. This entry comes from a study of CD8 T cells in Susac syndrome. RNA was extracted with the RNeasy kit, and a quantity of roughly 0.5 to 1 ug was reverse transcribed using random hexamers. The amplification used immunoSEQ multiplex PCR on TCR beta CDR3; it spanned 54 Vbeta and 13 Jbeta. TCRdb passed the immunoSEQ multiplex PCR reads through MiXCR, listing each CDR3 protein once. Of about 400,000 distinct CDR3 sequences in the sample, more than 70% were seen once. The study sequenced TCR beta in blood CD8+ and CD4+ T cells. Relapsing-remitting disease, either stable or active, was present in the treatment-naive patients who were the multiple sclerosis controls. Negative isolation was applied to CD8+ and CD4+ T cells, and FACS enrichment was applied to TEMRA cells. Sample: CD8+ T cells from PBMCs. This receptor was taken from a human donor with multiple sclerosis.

The CDR3 reads CASSLYSLNTGELFF. CDR3 in DNA: TGTGCCAGCAGTTTATACAGCCTGAACACCGGGGAGCTGTTTTTT. The chain carries TRBV27 and TRBJ2-2; D gene unclear. This CDR3 is built from 15 residues. Looked up from germline, CDR1 is MNHEY and CDR2 is SMNVEV (reference sequence). The V gene lost 1 base and the J gene lost 1 base, with 7 bases spanning the gap.